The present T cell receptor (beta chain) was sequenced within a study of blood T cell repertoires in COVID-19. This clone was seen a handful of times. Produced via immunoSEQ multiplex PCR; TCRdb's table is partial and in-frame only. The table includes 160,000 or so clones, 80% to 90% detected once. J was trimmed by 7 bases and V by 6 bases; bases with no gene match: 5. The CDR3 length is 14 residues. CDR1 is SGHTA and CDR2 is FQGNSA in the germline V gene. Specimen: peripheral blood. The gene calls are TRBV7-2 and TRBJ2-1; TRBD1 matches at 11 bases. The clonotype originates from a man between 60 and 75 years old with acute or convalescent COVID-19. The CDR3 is CASRRDRGFNEQFF. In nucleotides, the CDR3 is TGTGCCAGCAGGAGGGACAGGGGGTTTAATGAGCAGTTCTTC. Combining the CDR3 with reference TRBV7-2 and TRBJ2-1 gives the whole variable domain GAGVSQSPSNKVTEKGKDVELRCDPISGHTALYWYRQSLGQGLEFLIYFQGNSAPDKSGLPSDRFSAERTGGSVSTLTIQRTQQEDSAVYLCASRRDRGFNEQFFGPGTRLTVL.